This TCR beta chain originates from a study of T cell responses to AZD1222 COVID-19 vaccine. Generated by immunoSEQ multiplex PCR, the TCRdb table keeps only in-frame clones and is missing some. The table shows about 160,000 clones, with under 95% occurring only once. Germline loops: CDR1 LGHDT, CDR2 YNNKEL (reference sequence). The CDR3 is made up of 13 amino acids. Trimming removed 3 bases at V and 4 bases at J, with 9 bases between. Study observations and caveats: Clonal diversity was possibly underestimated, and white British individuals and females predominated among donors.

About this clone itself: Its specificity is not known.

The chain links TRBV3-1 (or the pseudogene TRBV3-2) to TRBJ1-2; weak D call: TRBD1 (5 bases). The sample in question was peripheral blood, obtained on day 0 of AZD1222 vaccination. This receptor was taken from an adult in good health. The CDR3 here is CASSQSTVYGYTF. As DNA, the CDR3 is TGTGCCAGCAGCCAGTCGACAGTCTATGGCTACACCTTC.